This T cell receptor (beta chain) was captured in a study of radiation and T cells in renal cell carcinoma. Trimming took off 8 bases at V and 4 bases at J, with 6 bases between the two ends. Looked up from germline, CDR1 is MNHEY and CDR2 is SVGAGI. This CDR3 is 11 amino acids long. Concerning this clone itself: What it recognizes is unknown.

Study-wide findings and caveats: From baseline, blood top tumor clonotypes peaked at 2 weeks post-radiation.

Time point denoted: blood 2 weeks post-SBRT. As for treatment: 15 Gy SBRT to primary tumor, nephrectomy 4 weeks later. Serial blood draws occurred at baseline and 2 and 4 weeks post-SBRT. The tumor was a clear cell renal cell carcinoma. Profiling relied on immunoSEQ multiplex PCR, and the TCRdb table lists in-frame clones only, not all of them. The sample carries some 120,000 clones, around 90% recorded once. This chain joins TRBV6-5 and TRBJ2-1; D is uncertain. This sample comprised blood, obtained from a patient whose treatment included radiotherapy and nephrectomy. This TCR derives from a woman in her seventies with renal cell carcinoma. The CDR3 region is CASGWYNEQFF. DNA for the CDR3: TGTGCCAGCGGCTGGTACAATGAGCAGTTCTTC.